This TCR beta chain derives from a study of T cell clonality in common variable immunodeficiency. Whole-study results and caveats: Common variable immunodeficiency TCR beta sequences reportedly had fewer deletions and N-nucleotide insertions. Compared with healthy controls, CVID subjects showed increased TCRbeta clonality, mostly in about a third.

CVID and control samples used equivalent genomic DNA input. The data were produced by immunoSEQ multiplex PCR, yet TCRdb's version contains in-frame clones alone and is incomplete. In total the sample includes roughly 58,000 clones, none of them seen once. Caucasian heritage predominated among both patients and controls. The CDR3 contains 16 residues. Per germline, CDR1 SGHRS and CDR2 YFSETQ. Trimming took 0 bases from V and 4 from J, leaving 16 bases between them. This clone has at least ten counts. Its antigen is not known. The read halts 3 residues ahead of the CDR3 end, with the missing end drawn from the germline J gene.

Material: peripheral blood mononuclear cells. This sequence originates from a person aged 18-70 years in good health. The chain links TRBV5-1 to TRBJ2-5; perhaps TRBD1 as D (7 bases). CDR3 bases read: TGCGCCAGCAGCTTGGCGTCCAGGGGGAGGATAGAGACC. This translates into CASSLASRGRIET. The full-length CDR3 reads as CASSLASRGRIETQYF.